The rows below give T cell receptor beta chains drawn from one sample of a study of T cells and Merkel cell carcinoma outcomes. Here immunoSEQ multiplex PCR was the method, and the copy in TCRdb shows in-frame clones only, minus some. Of a few thousand clones in the sample, approximately 85% were seen once. Sequenced: tumor tissue from Merkel cell carcinoma. These receptors were collected from a human donor with Merkel cell carcinoma. Both conserved end residues are trimmed from each CDR3.

>10|TRBV6-5|TRBJ1-1
ASQLVSGEAF
>14|TRBV29-1|TRBJ2-2
SSSSTGTGTTGELF
>10|TRBV5-8|TRBJ1-2
ASSLDQYGYT
>12|TRBV19|TRBJ2-5
ASSVRDSQETQY
>14|TRBV6-4|TRBJ2-7
ASSGSDRGFSYEQY
>11|TRBV7-9|TRBJ1-2
ASTSNRVYGYT
>10|TRBV7-9|TRBJ2-7
ASTGGLYEQY
>12|TRBV19|TRBJ2-3
ASSRRGVSDTQY
>12|TRBV18|TRBJ1-6
ASSRTPTGTNLH
>9|TRBV10-3|TRBJ1-1
AISDDRGAF
>15|TRBV4-2|TRBJ1-5
ASSQGAGSIDNQPQH
>13|TRBV5-1|TRBJ2-3
ASSFPGQVEDTQY
>14|TRBV7-6|TRBJ2-5
ASSFGNLGGRETQY
>15|TRBV19|TRBJ1-5
ASSIRGGSSSNQPQH
>13|TRBV11-1|TRBJ2-3
ASSAGTGGLDTQY
>12|TRBV15|TRBJ2-1
ATSRGPAENEQF
>13|TRBV7-8|TRBJ2-3
ASSSLAPDTDTQY
>13|TRBV7-9|TRBJ1-1
ASSVGTGGNTEAF
>11|TRBV29-1|NA
SVTGGADQPQY
>9|TRBV25-1|TRBJ1-6
ASSEGDPLH
>12|TRBV5-1|TRBJ1-2
ASSRDRGQYGYT
>14|TRBV6-1|TRBJ1-5
ASSEGHGFGNQPQH
>13|TRBV6-1|TRBJ2-7
ASSDEGDRIYEQY
>9|TRBV7-9|TRBJ1-1
ASRNGAEAF
>13|TRBV7-2|TRBJ1-1
ASSQRGGRFTEAF
>16|TRBV7-9|TRBJ1-1
ANSSPGGVFLFGTEAF
>13|TRBV18|TRBJ1-1
ASSQPGAGGTEAF
>11|TRBV19|TRBJ2-7
ASSIAFSYEQY
>11|TRBV7-2|TRBJ1-5
ASSLIGGQPQH
>15|TRBV23-1|TRBJ2-1
ASSNYPGTGLWNEQF
>13|TRBV25-1|TRBJ1-5
ASSEDRNSPQPQH
>14|TRBV7-9|TRBJ2-1
ASSLLRLAANNEQF
>10|TRBV11-2|TRBJ1-2
ASSHRGYGYT
>12|TRBV4-2|TRBJ2-5
ASSQEGGQETQY
>10|TRBV18|TRBJ1-1
ASSPGGLEAF
>13|TRBV5-4|TRBJ1-3
ASSLGQSLGNTIY
>11|TRBV7-2|TRBJ1-3
ASSRGTGNTIY
>9|TRBV29-1|TRBJ1-2
SVLQDRGYT
>13|TRBV4-3|TRBJ1-4
ASSQYATTNEKLF
>12|TRBV4-1|TRBJ1-1
ASSQDSWGRGAF
>14|TRBV7-6|TRBJ2-2
ASSLRQNSGGGELF
>9|TRBV27|TRBJ2-7
ASSQGWEQH
>11|TRBV9|TRBJ2-1
ASSVATYNEQF
>14|TRBV19|TRBJ2-1
ASSIATSRLDNEQF
>13|TRBV30|TRBJ2-1
AWSEGAADYNEQF